Each of the 8 T cell receptor beta chains below was sequenced from the same sample in a study of T cell repertoires in cytomegalovirus infection. From the reads, TCRdb called clonotypes with MiXCR, one entry per CDR3 protein. This sample has about 150,000 distinct CDR3 sequences, with 17% found just once. Sequences were obtained from CD8+ T cells from PBMCs. The receptors originated from a human donor in good health (CMV status not recorded). Some clones in this sample may be carry-over from other donors' samples.

This clonotype was counted between two and nine times. The chain combines TRBV27 with TRBJ2-1, with 8 nucleotides matching TRBD1. Germline CDR1 MNHEY, CDR2 SMNVEV (reference sequence). Germline trimming cut 2 bases from V and 8 bases from J; bases unmatched to any gene: 2. There are 13 residues in the CDR3. CDR3 sequence: CASSLQGAYEQFF. DNA for the CDR3: TGTGCCAGCAGTTTACAGGGGGCATATGAGCAGTTCTTC.

The J gene is TRBJ2-1, the V gene TRBV7-8; 7 positions agree with TRBD1. Germline V gene data show CDR1 as SGHVS and CDR2 as FQNEAQ. The CDR3 covers 14 residues. J gave up 15 bases and V 5 bases, and 16 bases lay outside the gene matches. The CDR3 DNA reads TGTGCCAGCAGCCTTAGGTCTGGACAGGCCCGTGTGTTCTTC. Residues: CASSLRSGQARVFF. The complete variable domain, with remaining parts taken from reference TRBV7-8 and TRBJ2-1, reads GAGVSQSPRYKVAKRGQDVALRCDPISGHVSLFWYQQALGQGPEFLTYFQNEAQLDKSGLPSDRFFAERPEGSVSTLKIQRTQQEDSAVYLCASSLRSGQARVFFGPGTRLTVL.

V gene TRBV11-1 combines with J gene TRBJ2-6; D gene uncertain. The CDR3 sequence is 16 residues long. Per germline, CDR1 SGHAT and CDR2 FQDESV (reference sequence). V lost 5 bases, J lost 0 bases, and 11 bases lay in between. CDR3 loop: CASSLEAHSGANVLTF. The CDR3, as DNA: TGTGCCAGCAGCCTAGAAGCACACTCTGGGGCCAACGTCCTGACTTTC.

This chain links TRBV15 with TRBJ1-4, with D hard to call. CDR3 length: 11 residues. The V and J ends lost 1 base and 8 bases respectively, with 2 bases between them. Germline CDR1 reads LNHNV; CDR2 reads YYDKDF (reference sequence). CDR3 sequence reads: CATSRGEKLFF. The CDR3 DNA is TGTGCCACCAGCAGAGGGGAAAAACTGTTTTTT.

In regard to this clonotype: The germline gene is not matched at one end of the junction; a read error may be the cause. The chain has TRBV6-2 or TRBV6-3 and TRBJ2-7; tentative D call: TRBD2 (5 bases). Germline assignment: CDR1 MNHEY and CDR2 SVGEGT. CDR3 length: 12 amino acids. The CDR3 coding sequence is TGTGCCTGCAGGACTGGCCCCTACGAGCAGTACTTC. It encodes CACRTGPYEQYF.

This clonotype turned up a few times. This chain uses TRBV7-2 with TRBJ2-7; possibly TRBD2 for D (6 bases). The CDR3 length is 14 residues. Deletions cut 0 bases from V and 4 bases from J, with 10 bases between. In germline, CDR1 is SGHTA, CDR2 FQGNSA. The CDR3 reads CASSLAGGKYEQYF. The CDR3 DNA sequence: TGTGCCAGCAGCTTAGCGGGAGGAAAGTACGAGCAGTACTTC.

Only a few counts were recorded for this clonotype. The chain employs TRBV7-8 and TRBJ2-5; no clear D. The CDR3 loop spans 11 amino acids. CDR1 is SGHVS, CDR2 FQNEAQ, per germline. The V end was cut by 4 bases, the J end by 7 bases, with 7 bases between. CDR3: CASSSPRTQYF. CDR3 DNA: TGTGCCAGCAGCTCGCCCCGGACCCAGTACTTC.

This clonotype occurred a few times. The rearrangement uses TRBV3-1 and TRBJ2-4; D unclear. This CDR3 is built from 16 residues. Germline V gives CDR1 LGHDT, CDR2 YNNKEL (reference sequence). The ends were cut back, 0 bases at V and 0 bases at J, with 9 bases in the middle. The CDR3 sequence is CASSQEDGLAKNIQYF. CDR3 coding DNA: TGTGCCAGCAGCCAAGAGGACGGTCTAGCCAAAAACATTCAGTACTTC.